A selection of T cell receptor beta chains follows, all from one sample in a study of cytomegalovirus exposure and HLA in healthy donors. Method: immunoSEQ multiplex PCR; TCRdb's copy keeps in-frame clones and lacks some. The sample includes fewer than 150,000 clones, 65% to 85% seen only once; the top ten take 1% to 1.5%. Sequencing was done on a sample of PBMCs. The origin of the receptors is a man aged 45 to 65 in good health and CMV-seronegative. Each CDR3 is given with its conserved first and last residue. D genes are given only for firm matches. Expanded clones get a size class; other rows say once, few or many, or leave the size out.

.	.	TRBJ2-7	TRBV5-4	CASSSRWGREQYF	TGTGCCAGCAGCTCCCGCTGGGGGAGGGAGCAGTACTTC
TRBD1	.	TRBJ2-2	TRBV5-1	CASSTGQGPTNTGELFF	TGCGCCAGCAGCACCGGACAGGGGCCCACGAACACCGGGGAGCTGTTTTTT
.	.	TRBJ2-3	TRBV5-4	CASSLRGSTDTQYF	TGTGCCAGCAGCTTGCGCGGAAGCACAGATACGCAGTATTTT
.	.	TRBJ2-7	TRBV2	CASSGDRRSYEQYF	TGTGCCAGCAGTGGAGACAGGCGATCCTACGAGCAGTACTTC
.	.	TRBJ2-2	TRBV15	CATSRDSGNPGELFF	TGTGCCACCAGCAGAGATTCGGGGAATCCCGGGGAGCTGTTTTTT
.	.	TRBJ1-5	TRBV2	CASSATDQGNQPQHF	TGTGCCAGCAGCGCGACGGATCAGGGCAATCAGCCCCAGCATTTT
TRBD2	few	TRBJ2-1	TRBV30	CAWSELAFNEQFF	TGTGCCTGGAGTGAACTAGCGTTCAATGAGCAGTTCTTC
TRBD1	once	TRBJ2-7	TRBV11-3	CASSLDRTGGFGYEQYF	TGTGCCAGCAGCTTAGATCGCACAGGGGGCTTCGGGTACGAGCAGTACTTC
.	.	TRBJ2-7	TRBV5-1	CASSLEGDFSYEQYF	TGCGCCAGCAGCTTGGAAGGGGACTTCTCCTACGAGCAGTACTTC
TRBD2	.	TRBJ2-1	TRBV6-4	CASSEGEGSGHNEQFF	TGTGCCAGCAGTGAGGGGGAGGGGTCCGGGCACAATGAGCAGTTCTTC
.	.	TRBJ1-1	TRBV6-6	CASSSRGGVNTEAFF	TGTGCCAGCAGTTCCCGAGGTGGTGTGAACACTGAAGCTTTCTTT
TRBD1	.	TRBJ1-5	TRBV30	CAWNGTGEGNVDQPQHF	TGTGCCTGGAATGGGACAGGGGAAGGGAATGTAGATCAGCCCCAGCATTTT
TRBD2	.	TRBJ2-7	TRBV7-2	CASSPRGMSYEQYF	TGTGCCAGCAGCCCGCGGGGGATGTCCTACGAGCAGTACTTC
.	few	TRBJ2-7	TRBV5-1	CASSFDGSYEQYF	TGCGCCAGCAGCTTCGACGGGAGCTACGAGCAGTACTTC
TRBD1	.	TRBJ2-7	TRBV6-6	CASSPRQGLEQYF	TGTGCCAGCAGTCCTCGACAGGGGCTCGAGCAGTACTTC
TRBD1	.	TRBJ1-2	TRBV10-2	CAGSTGGYGYTF	TGCGCCGGATCGACAGGGGGATATGGCTACACCTTC
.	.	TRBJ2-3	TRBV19	CASSISVDMQYF	TGTGCCAGTAGTATAAGCGTAGATATGCAGTATTTT
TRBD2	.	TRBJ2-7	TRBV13	CASSEDGLAGGPYEQYF	TGTGCCAGCAGCGAGGACGGACTAGCGGGAGGGCCATACGAGCAGTACTTC
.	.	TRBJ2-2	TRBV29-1	CSVEDRPNTGELFF	TGCAGCGTGGAGGACAGACCGAACACCGGGGAGCTGTTTTTT
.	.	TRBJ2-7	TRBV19	CASHPTGNPSPSYEQYF	TGTGCCAGTCACCCGACAGGCAACCCTTCCCCCTCCTACGAGCAGTACTTC
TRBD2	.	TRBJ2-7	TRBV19	CASSRDSGRNEQYF	TGTGCCAGTAGTAGGGATAGCGGGAGAAACGAGCAGTACTTC
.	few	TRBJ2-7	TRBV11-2	CASSLGQSSYEQYF	TGTGCCAGCAGCCTCGGACAGTCATCCTACGAGCAGTACTTC
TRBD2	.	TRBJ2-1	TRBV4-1	CASSLGLAGGGRNEQFF	TGCGCCAGCAGCCTAGGACTAGCGGGCGGGGGGAGGAATGAGCAGTTCTTC
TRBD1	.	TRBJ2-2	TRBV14	CASSRRDRGLTGELFF	TGTGCCAGCAGCCGCCGGGACAGGGGGTTGACCGGGGAGCTGTTTTTT
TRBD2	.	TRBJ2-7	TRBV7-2	CASSETSGVDYEQYF	TGTGCCAGCAGCGAGACTAGCGGGGTAGACTACGAGCAGTACTTC
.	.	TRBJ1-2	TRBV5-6	CASSLVDSDYTF	TGTGCCAGCAGCTTGGTGGACAGCGACTACACCTTC